These T cell receptor beta chains were read from a single sample in a study of shared clonotypes between healthy human individuals. Using immunoSEQ multiplex PCR, the repertoire was profiled, and TCRdb retains in-frame clones only, with some absent. The data show about 2.5 million clones, under 95% seen once. The material sequenced was naive CD4+ T cells from PBMCs. These receptors originate from a man younger than 30 in good health. Some clones in this sample may be carry-over from other donors' samples. Each CDR3 is given with its conserved first and last residue. The D gene is left open where the match is weak.

>TRBJ2-7|TRBD2|TRBV29-1
CSVRLAGGKAQVVYF
>TRBJ2-5|TRBD1|TRBV4-3
CASSQGVGQGHGEQYF
>TRBJ1-2|NA|TRBV9
CASSVGHRYGYTF
>TRBJ2-7|TRBD2|TRBV18
CASSPRLAGTVSGSYEQYF
>TRBJ1-2|NA|TRBV5-4
CASSLGGVSGYTF
>TRBJ2-1|TRBD2|TRBV11-3
CASSLDPLAEQYNEQFF
>TRBJ2-2|TRBD2|TRBV9
CASSADQRGITGELFF
>TRBJ1-5|NA|TRBV5-8
CASSLDDRTLQPQHF
>TRBJ1-1|NA|TRBV5-1
CASSGAGTTEAFF
>TRBJ1-1|NA|TRBV14
CASTRRADTEAFF
>TRBJ1-3|TRBD1|TRBV11-2
CASSQGGVAGNTIYF
>TRBJ1-3|NA|TRBV28
CASSTYSGLRSGNTIYF
>TRBJ2-2|NA|TRBV7-2
CASSVRGEIGELFF
>TRBJ2-7|TRBD1|TRBV11-3
CASSPRPGTGISEQYF
>TRBJ2-3|NA|TRBV5-1
CASSLEGHLSTDTQYF
>TRBJ2-7|TRBD1|TRBV7-6
CASSLAGQGIRVQYF
>TRBJ1-2|NA|TRBV7-9
CASSLPQGHLYGYTF
>TRBJ1-1|NA|TRBV5-1
CASSLVAGRNTEAFF
>TRBJ1-2|NA|TRBV10-3
CAIREEAEGYTF
>TRBJ1-2|NA|TRBV7-2
CASSLVAGQASYGYTF
>TRBJ2-7|NA|TRBV27
CASSFRGVPTRASSYEQYF
>TRBJ2-2|NA|TRBV4-2
CASSQAGLNTGELFF
>TRBJ2-7|NA|TRBV28
CASSPRVGWGLEQYF
>TRBJ2-1|TRBD1|TRBV5-1
CASSGPGQGYNEQFF
>TRBJ2-3|TRBD1|TRBV12-5
CASGLGLPWTGHTDTQYF
>TRBJ2-5|NA|TRBV7-6
CASSPQTATIQETQYF
>TRBJ1-5|NA|TRBV18
CASSPTGGNQPQHF
>TRBJ1-2|NA|TRBV5-1
CASSSDSNYGYTF
>TRBJ2-1|TRBD2|TRBV14
CASSQRRRLAGKEASNEQFF
>TRBJ1-2|NA|TRBV11-2
CASSRRGFSNYGYTF
>TRBJ2-5|NA|TRBV29-1
CSTQAAGETQYF
>TRBJ1-1|TRBD1|TRBV28
CASSSTGLNTEAFF
>TRBJ1-2|TRBD1|TRBV28
CASSSGGSRYGYTF
>TRBJ1-1|TRBD1|TRBV28
CASSFQGVVTEAFF
>TRBJ2-2|NA|TRBV27
CASSSWGANTGELFF
>TRBJ2-7|NA|TRBV11-2
CASSLGTPPYEQYF
>TRBJ2-1|NA|TRBV7-2
CASSSHRENNEQFF
>TRBJ1-1|NA|TRBV5-4
CASSSQSQLNTEAFF
>TRBJ1-2|TRBD1|TRBV5-1
CASSLGGQGYGYTF
>TRBJ1-1|NA|TRBV7-2
CASSSRLNTEAFF
>TRBJ1-1|NA|TRBV7-8
CASSLELGAGTEAFF
>TRBJ2-3|NA|TRBV28
CASSPGGVITDTQYF
>TRBJ1-4|NA|TRBV6-5
CASSPRHRYRLFF
>TRBJ1-5|NA|TRBV7-2
CASSLRTSNQPQHF
>TRBJ1-5|NA|TRBV19
CASSRQGDQPQHF
>TRBJ1-2|NA|TRBV7-9
CASSLVRDYGYTF
>TRBJ1-5|NA|TRBV19
CAIPTFPRRTSNQPQHF
>TRBJ1-4|TRBD1|TRBV27
CASSPRVRDSTNEKLFF
>TRBJ1-5|NA|TRBV6-5
CASSYLSPNQPQHF
>TRBJ1-5|NA|TRBV27
CASSRRTARPFDQPQHF
>TRBJ1-4|NA|TRBV4-1
CASSQDPQGREKLFF
>TRBJ2-2|TRBD2|TRBV7-2
CASSLGGSTGELFF
>TRBJ1-5|NA|TRBV6-5
CASSGGAMGNQPQHF
>TRBJ1-5|TRBD1|TRBV5-1
CASSLGPGTGRQPQHF